This T cell receptor (beta chain) appears in the sequencing data of a study of STAT5B mutations in CD4+ large granular lymphocyte leukemia. The CDR3 is made up of 14 amino acids. V was pared by 5 bases and J by 3 bases, with 10 bases between. The germline V gene has CDR1 SGHDN and CDR2 FVKESK. The data were produced by immunoSEQ multiplex PCR, yet TCRdb's version contains in-frame clones alone and is incomplete. The sample consists of approximately 31,000 clones, about two thirds of them appearing once. Sequencing was done on a sample of CD4+ T cells from blood buffy coats. V and J are TRBV14 and TRBJ1-4; no definite D call. This TCR was recovered from a human donor in good health. The CDR3 spells CASSFAGANEKLFF. The DNA of the CDR3 is TGTGCCAGCAGCTTCGCCGGCGCTAATGAAAAACTGTTTTTT. The full variable domain, rest sourced from reference TRBV14 and TRBJ1-4, is EAGVTQFPSHSVIEKGQTVTLRCDPISGHDNLYWYRRVMGKEIKFLLHFVKESKQDESGMPNNRFLAERTGGTYSTLKVQPAELEDSGVYFCASSFAGANEKLFFGSGTQLSVL.